This TCR beta chain was retrieved from a study of blood T cell repertoires in COVID-19. Background on the study: The United States, Italy and Spain provided the acute and convalescent COVID-19 samples. In each case, the material was cDNA or gDNA derived from T cells, B-cell-depleted T cells, or PBMCs.

The CDR3 contains 15 residues. Germline assignment: CDR1 MRHNA and CDR2 SNTAGT. V lost 3 bases, J lost 4 bases, and 7 bases stayed unmatched. Original data processing: Estimation of nucleated cell counts was performed using reference gene primer amplification. This table comes from immunoSEQ multiplex PCR, and its TCRdb copy is limited to in-frame clones, with some not included. D and trimming come from the DNA, and the V and J calls and clone size come from that table. The sample has 80,000 to 100,000 clones; 81% are singletons. The clonotype was recovered from a man aged 60-69 years with acute or convalescent COVID-19. The chain couples TRBV6-4 to TRBJ2-3; 7 nucleotides agree with TRBD1. The sample taken for sequencing was peripheral blood. In DNA form, the CDR3 reads TGTGCCAGCAGTGAGGGCAGGGGGAGCTCAGATACGCAGTATTTT. Its translation: CASSEGRGSSDTQYF.